The sequence of this TCR beta chain was determined in a study of blood T cell repertoires in COVID-19. Study context: PBMCs, B-cell-depleted T cells, or T cells were the source of the cDNA or gDNA that made up the material.

In the study's own analysis: Reference gene primer amplification in the assay estimated nucleated cell counts. Clones were read by immunoSEQ multiplex PCR, and TCRdb kept only the in-frame ones, dropping some. Clonal size and the V and J genes are those of that table, whereas D and trimming came from the DNA. The profile shows about 230,000 clones, approximately 85% of them singletons. Germline lookup yields CDR1 SGHKS and CDR2 YYEKEE (reference sequence). Trimming took off 0 bases at V and 0 bases at J, with 15 bases between the two ends. The CDR3 is made up of 17 amino acids. This receptor was obtained from a man in his forties with acute or convalescent COVID-19. Source material: peripheral blood. The chain employs TRBV5-5 and TRBJ1-2, with D possibly being TRBD1 (6 bases). DNA of the CDR3: TGTGCCAGCAGCTTGGCCAGGGGCCTGGGGACTAACTATGGCTACACCTTC. Protein sequence: CASSLARGLGTNYGYTF. Filled out from reference TRBV5-5 and TRBJ1-2, the complete variable domain reads DAGVTQSPTHLIKTRGQQVTLRCSPISGHKSVSWYQQVLGQGPQFIFQYYEKEERGRGNFPDRFSARQFPNYSSELNVNALLLGDSALYLCASSLARGLGTNYGYTFGSGTRLTVV.